The 17 T cell receptor beta chains below were found in one sample sequenced in a study of identical twins. TCRdb passed the 5' RACE reads through MiXCR, listing each CDR3 protein once. The sample lists nearly 650,000 distinct CDR3 sequences; about 7% were seen once. This sample was also put to use in a study of yellow fever vaccine responses in identical twins.

Material for sequencing was PBMCs. The receptors come from a woman aged 18-30 years in good health.

This clonotype was counted at least ten times. The V call is TRBV12-3 or TRBV12-4, the J call TRBJ2-1; 8 bases agree with TRBD2. J was trimmed by 7 bases and V by 4 bases; bases with no gene match: 9. This CDR3 comprises 15 residues. CDR3 sequence reads: CASSSPGGRENEQFF. The CDR3 region has the DNA TGTGCCAGCAGTTCTCCGGGAGGGCGGGAGAATGAGCAGTTCTTC.

Comment on this clonotype: This may be a read error: a much more frequent sequence differs by one nucleotide. CDR3 DNA: TGCAGTGCTAGGTCGGAAGGTGAGCAGTTCTTC. Translating it yields CSARSEGEQFF. The chain is built from TRBV20-1 and TRBJ2-1; no clear D. Germline CDR1 and CDR2: DFQATT and SNEGSKA (reference sequence). The CDR3 runs 11 residues. Trimming took 3 bases from V and 9 from J, leaving 9 bases between them.

This clonotype was observed a few times. J is TRBJ2-2 and V is TRBV10-3; maybe TRBD1 (6 bases). Between the trimmed V and J ends, which lost 6 bases and 1 base, there was a span of 9 bases. The germline gives CDR1 ENHRY, CDR2 SYGVKD. The CDR3 sequence is 14 residues long. CDR3 DNA sequence: TGTGCCATCAGGACGACAGGGAACACCGGGGAGCTGTTTTTT. Its protein product is CAIRTTGNTGELFF.

This clonotype has just a few counts. The V gene is TRBV5-6, the J gene TRBJ2-7, with 11 bases fitting TRBD2. The germline gives CDR1 SGHDT, CDR2 YYEEEE. This CDR3 has 14 amino acids. V gave up 0 bases and J gave up 7 bases; unmatched junction bases: 3. As DNA, the CDR3 is TGTGCCAGCAGCTTGGAACTAGCGGGGGTGGAGCAGTACGTC. It is translated as CASSLELAGVEQYV.

In its sample, this clonotype was seen many times. The chain is built from TRBV4-1 and TRBJ1-3; no clear D gene. Germline V gene data show CDR1 as MGHRA and CDR2 as YSYEKL. V lost 0 bases and J 4 bases, leaving 7 bases between the germline ends. The CDR3 runs 14 residues. The CDR3 loop is CASSQEVLGNTIYF. The CDR3 DNA is TGCGCCAGCAGCCAAGAAGTCCTGGGAAACACCATATATTTT.

This clonotype was found a few times. The V call is TRBV12-3 or TRBV12-4, the J call TRBJ2-1; maybe TRBD1 (5 bases). The CDR3 is 12 amino acids. Trimming left V 8 bases short and J 2 bases short, with 7 bases between. Here the CDR3 reads CASLGAYNEQFF. The CDR3 nucleotides are TGTGCCAGCCTAGGGGCCTACAATGAGCAGTTCTTC.

The chain employs TRBV11-2 and TRBJ2-5; TRBD2 matches 7 bases. The junction had 13 bases not matched to a gene; V was cut back by 5 bases and J by 7 bases. The CDR3 sequence is 15 residues long. Germline V gene sequence: CDR1 SGHAT, CDR2 FQNNGV. For the CDR3, the DNA is TGTGCCAGCAGCCCTAGGGACTTGCCGGGGGGGACCCAGTACTTC. Its translation is CASSPRDLPGGTQYF.

J is TRBJ2-1 and V is TRBV3-1; TRBD2 matches at 9 bases. Germline assignment: CDR1 LGHDT and CDR2 YNNKEL (reference sequence). The CDR3 has 15 amino acids. Trimming at V came to 6 bases and at J to 6 bases, leaving 9 bases not matched to a gene. The CDR3 nucleotides read TGTGCCAGCAGACCCCCCGGCGGGGGGGTCAATGAGCAGTTCTTC. Translating gives CASRPPGGGVNEQFF.

The genes are TRBV5-6 and TRBJ2-7; weak D call: TRBD1 (6 bases). The CDR3 extends over 14 amino acids. The V end lost 3 bases, the J end lost 3 bases, and 13 bases lay between the germline ends. CDR1 SGHDT and CDR2 YYEEEE come from the germline V gene. CDR3 loop: CASSYGTPNYEQYF. The CDR3 nucleotides read TGTGCCAGCAGCTACGGGACACCAAACTACGAGCAGTACTTC.

This chain links TRBV7-6 with TRBJ2-7, with 7 positions matching TRBD2. CDR3 length: 14 residues. From germline, CDR1 is SGHVS and CDR2 FNYEAQ. J lost 4 bases, V lost 5 bases, and 8 bases had no gene match. Here the CDR3 DNA reads TGTGCCAGCAGCCCCCGGTGGGGGGGGTACGAGCAGTACTTC. Translated: CASSPRWGGYEQYF.

In its sample, this clonotype was seen a few times. The J gene is TRBJ2-3, the V gene TRBV7-2; possible D gene TRBD1, 6 bases. In germline, CDR1 is SGHTA, CDR2 FQGNSA. The germline V and J ends were trimmed by 1 base and 4 bases, with 12 bases remaining between them. The CDR3 contains 15 residues. CDR3 coding DNA: TGTGCCAGCAGCTTAGGGGCAGGGGCAGCAGATACGCAGTATTTT. Amino acid sequence: CASSLGAGAADTQYF.

The sample holds a few counts of this clonotype. The chain combines TRBV7-9 with TRBJ2-7, with a possible D match to TRBD1 (6 bases). The V end was cut by 5 bases, the J end by 3 bases, with 17 bases between. Germline loops: CDR1 SEHNR, CDR2 FQNEAQ (reference sequence). The CDR3 contains 15 residues. This CDR3 reads CASSRTEPGLYEQYF. In DNA form, the CDR3 reads TGTGCCAGCAGCCGGACAGAGCCTGGGCTCTACGAGCAGTACTTC.

At least ten counts were recorded for this clonotype. This chain links TRBV4-1 with TRBJ2-5; no definite D call. Germline-derived CDR1 and CDR2 are MGHRA and YSYEKL. V was shortened by 0 bases and J by 4 bases, with 9 bases between the two germline ends. The CDR3 length is 14 residues. CDR3 residues: CASSQDTVGETQYF. Here the CDR3 DNA reads TGCGCCAGCAGCCAAGACACAGTCGGAGAGACCCAGTACTTC.

This clonotype has a handful of counts. This chain links TRBV6-2 or TRBV6-3 with TRBJ2-1; D is ambiguous. Trimming cost V 0 bases and J 0 bases, with 15 bases left between them. From germline, CDR1 is MNHEY and CDR2 SVGEGT. The CDR3 has 18 amino acids. This CDR3 is CASSYSSLAASSYNEQFF. In DNA form, the CDR3 reads TGTGCCAGCAGTTACTCCTCTTTGGCGGCGAGCTCCTACAATGAGCAGTTCTTC.

This clonotype was detected ten times or more. V gene TRBV7-2 combines with J gene TRBJ1-1; D remains unclear. Germline V CDR1 and CDR2: SGHTA, FQGNSA. The CDR3 totals 14 residues. V was pared by 7 bases and J by 4 bases, with 16 bases between. The CDR3 DNA reads TGTGCCAGCACCTTCAAGGGAGGGAGCACTGAAGCTTTCTTT. Residues: CASTFKGGSTEAFF.

This chain uses TRBV10-3 with TRBJ2-2; TRBD1 might be the D (5 bases). This CDR3 is 17 amino acids long. Trimming took 5 bases from V and 6 from J, leaving 22 bases between them. CDR1 ENHRY and CDR2 SYGVKD come from the germline V gene. CDR3 in amino acids: CAISLSVRVGDAGELFF. The CDR3 nucleotides read TGTGCCATCAGTCTTTCTGTCCGCGTAGGGGATGCCGGGGAGCTGTTTTTT.

The CDR3 nucleotides are TGCGCCAGCAGCTTGACTGGCGGCGACAACTACAATGAGCAGTTCTTC. As protein: CASSLTGGDNYNEQFF. The rearrangement joins TRBV5-1 to TRBJ2-1, with D unresolved. Deletions cut 1 base from V and 3 bases from J, with 14 bases between. This CDR3 has 16 residues. Germline V CDR1 and CDR2: SGHRS, YFSETQ.